This TCR beta chain was profiled in a study of cytomegalovirus exposure and HLA in healthy donors. Study details: HLA-typed donors contributed some 87 million unique TCRs, which were held in an early data release.

The CDR3 is 13 residues long. V was pared by 1 base and J by 8 bases, with 11 bases between. Germline V gene lookup returns CDR1 MGHDK and CDR2 SYGVNS. Use of 60 Vbeta and 13 Jbeta primers characterized the PCR. The protocol was immunoSEQ multiplex PCR, while the TCRdb copy is restricted to in-frame clones and leaves out a portion. Of some 190,000 clones detected, about 81% appear once; the ten largest clones hold approximately 1.8%. The source is a man in his late teens or twenties in good health and CMV-seronegative. Sequencing was done on a sample of PBMCs. The rearrangement links TRBV25-1 to TRBJ2-5; D might be TRBD2 (5 bases). DNA for the CDR3: TGTGCCAGCAGTGAATTTGCGGGCTCTACCCAGTACTTC. Protein: CASSEFAGSTQYF. The whole variable domain, filled in from reference TRBV25-1 and TRBJ2-5, reads EADIYQTPRYLVIGTGKKITLECSQTMGHDKMYWYQQDPGMELHLIHYSYGVNSTEKGDLSSESTVSRIRTEHFPLTLESARPSHTSQYLCASSEFAGSTQYFGPGTRLLVL.